Listed below are T cell receptor beta chains from one sample, sequenced in a study of blood T cell repertoires in COVID-19. The assay was immunoSEQ multiplex PCR, and TCRdb's table has in-frame clones only and misses some. The table shows about 78,000 clones, with roughly 86% occurring only once. Sequences were obtained from peripheral blood. These receptors all stem from a woman aged 60-75 years with acute or convalescent COVID-19. CDR3s include the opening cysteine and the closing phenylalanine or tryptophan. Each record gives: V gene, D gene, clone size, J gene, CDR3 protein, CDR3 DNA. A D gene is named only where the DNA matches it firmly. The size of a clone is reported for some rows only, either as once, few or many, or as a class for expanded clones.

TRBV5-1	NA	few	TRBJ2-1	CASSLEQMFNEQFF	TGCGCCAGCAGCTTGGAACAGATGTTTAATGAGCAGTTCTTC
TRBV9	TRBD1	once	TRBJ2-1	CASSAPGTGKGNEQFF	TGTGCCAGCAGCGCTCCCGGGACAGGGAAGGGCAATGAGCAGTTCTTC
TRBV2	NA	NA	TRBJ2-2	CASSLEEIDTGELFF	TGTGCCAGCAGTTTAGAAGAGATAGACACCGGGGAGCTGTTTTTT
TRBV30	TRBD2	NA	TRBJ2-1	CAWSRTSGAYNEQFF	TGTGCCTGGAGCCGGACTAGCGGGGCTTACAATGAGCAGTTCTTC
TRBV5-4	TRBD1	NA	TRBJ2-7	CASSLGQGKSYEQYF	TGTGCCAGCAGCTTGGGACAGGGGAAGTCCTACGAGCAGTACTTC
TRBV11-2	NA	NA	TRBJ2-5	CASSLSPDSEETQYF	TGTGCCAGCAGCTTATCCCCGGACTCGGAAGAGACCCAGTACTTC
TRBV7-2	TRBD2	medium-sized	TRBJ2-7	CASSFITSGGSEQYF	TGTGCCAGCAGCTTTATCACTAGCGGGGGGTCCGAGCAGTACTTC
TRBV28	TRBD2	NA	TRBJ2-1	CATGTGTSYNEQFF	TGTGCCACCGGAACCGGGACTAGCTACAATGAGCAGTTCTTC
TRBV30	NA	few	TRBJ1-4	CASAGAGGEKLFF	TGTGCCTCCGCGGGAGCCGGTGGTGAAAAACTGTTTTTT
TRBV21-1	NA	NA	TRBJ2-1	CASSKPRGVRNEQFF	TGTGCCAGCAGCAAACCCAGGGGTGTTAGGAATGAGCAGTTCTTC
TRBV7-8	NA	NA	TRBJ2-5	CASSLFPETQYF	TGTGCCAGCAGCCTCTTCCCAGAGACCCAGTACTTC
TRBV29-1	NA	NA	TRBJ2-7	CSAILGRTYEQYF	TGCAGCGCAATTCTGGGGCGGACCTACGAGCAGTACTTC
TRBV28	TRBD1	NA	TRBJ2-7	CASSTMGDRESREQYF	TGTGCCAGCAGTACCATGGGAGACAGGGAGTCTCGCGAGCAGTACTTC
TRBV4-3	NA	NA	TRBJ1-4	CASSPQGTNHNYDEKLFF	TGCGCCAGCAGCCCCCAGGGGACAAACCACAACTATGATGAAAAACTGTTTTTT
TRBV5-1	NA	NA	TRBJ2-6	CASSLEVGRVGAGANVLTF	TGCGCCAGCAGCTTGGAGGTTGGCAGGGTGGGTGCGGGGGCCAACGTCCTGACTTTC
TRBV9	NA	NA	TRBJ2-3	CASSVEGGRGYDTQYF	TGTGCCAGCAGCGTAGAGGGCGGCAGGGGCTATGATACGCAGTATTTT
TRBV7-2	NA	NA	TRBJ1-2	CASSPFDSVVGYTF	TGTGCCAGCAGCCCCTTCGATTCGGTCGTGGGCTACACCTTC
TRBV9	TRBD1	NA	TRBJ1-5	CASSAGTANQPQHF	TGTGCCAGCAGCGCCGGGACAGCTAATCAGCCCCAGCATTTT
TRBV5-6	NA	NA	TRBJ1-1	CASSRRTQNTEAFF	TGTGCCAGCAGCCGGAGGACGCAAAACACTGAAGCTTTCTTT
TRBV27	NA	NA	TRBJ2-2	CASSLSELGLNTGELFF	TGTGCCAGCAGTTTATCTGAGCTAGGTTTGAACACCGGGGAGCTGTTTTTT
TRBV18	NA	NA	TRBJ2-7	CASSPRTEPYEQYF	TGTGCCAGCTCACCTAGGACAGAACCCTACGAGCAGTACTTC
TRBV2	TRBD1	NA	TRBJ2-7	CASSFPGQGFYEQYF	TGTGCCAGCAGTTTTCCGGGACAGGGATTTTACGAGCAGTACTTC
TRBV6-2/TRBV6-3	TRBD2	NA	TRBJ2-5	CASSGGLGYQETQYF	TGTGCCAGCAGTGGGGGACTAGGTTACCAAGAGACCCAGTACTTC
TRBV27	TRBD1	NA	TRBJ1-2	CASSLTDRSYGYTF	TGTGCCAGCAGTCTGACGGACAGGAGCTATGGCTACACCTTC
TRBV7-9	NA	NA	TRBJ1-6	CASSPGGGGSPLHF	TGTGCCAGCAGCCCCGGGGGAGGAGGTTCACCCCTCCACTTT
TRBV7-2	NA	NA	TRBJ1-1	CASSRMEQNTEAFF	TGTGCCAGCAGCCGTATGGAGCAAAACACTGAAGCTTTCTTT
TRBV3-1/TRBV3-2	NA	NA	TRBJ2-3	CASSPPEGADTQYF	TGTGCCAGCAGCCCCCCCGAGGGCGCAGATACGCAGTATTTT
TRBV6-5	NA	NA	TRBJ2-3	CASIDVSDTQYF	TGTGCCAGCATAGATGTATCAGATACGCAGTATTTT
TRBV28	TRBD2	NA	TRBJ2-3	CASSLSRGTTSTDTQYF	TGTGCCAGCAGTTTATCTAGAGGGACTACAAGCACAGATACGCAGTATTTT
TRBV11-2	TRBD2	once	TRBJ2-1	CASSFSGGARDEQFF	TGTGCCAGCAGCTTTTCCGGGGGGGCCAGGGATGAGCAGTTCTTC
TRBV3-1/TRBV3-2	NA	NA	TRBJ1-3	CASSQQEKPGNTIYF	TGTGCCAGCAGCCAACAGGAAAAGCCTGGAAACACCATATATTTT
TRBV19	NA	NA	TRBJ1-4	CASSMAVNEKLFF	TGTGCCAGTAGTATGGCGGTTAATGAAAAACTGTTTTTT
TRBV30	TRBD2	once	TRBJ2-3	CAWSSGLDGADTQYF	TGTGCCTGGAGTTCGGGACTAGATGGCGCAGATACGCAGTATTTT
TRBV19	TRBD1	NA	TRBJ1-2	CASTAIWGQGDYGYTF	TGTGCCAGTACCGCCATATGGGGACAGGGTGATTATGGCTACACCTTC
TRBV4-2	NA	NA	TRBJ1-4	CASSQPQGAINEKLFF	TGTGCCAGCAGCCAACCCCAGGGTGCCATTAATGAAAAACTGTTTTTT
TRBV19	NA	NA	TRBJ1-5	CASSPGRNQPQHF	TGTGCCAGTAGCCCCGGGAGGAATCAGCCCCAGCATTTT
TRBV3-1/TRBV3-2	TRBD2	NA	TRBJ2-2	CASSQDMSGSTTGELFF	TGTGCCAGCAGCCAAGATATGAGCGGGAGTACGACCGGGGAGCTGTTTTTT
TRBV19	NA	NA	TRBJ1-1	CASTDRTHNTEAFF	TGTGCCAGTACCGATAGGACACATAACACTGAAGCTTTCTTT
TRBV6-5	NA	NA	TRBJ2-7	CASSHRREFSYEQYF	TGTGCCAGCAGTCACAGGAGAGAGTTCTCCTACGAGCAGTACTTC
TRBV19	NA	NA	TRBJ1-5	CASSIERGPQHF	TGTGCCAGTAGTATAGAGCGGGGGCCCCAGCATTTT
TRBV4-2	NA	NA	TRBJ2-7	CASSQENSLPSYEQYF	TGTGCCAGCAGCCAAGAGAACTCCCTGCCCTCCTACGAGCAGTACTTC